The rows below give T cell receptor beta chains drawn from one sample of a study of OX40 agonist ivuxolimab in advanced cancers. The repertoire was sequenced with immunoSEQ multiplex PCR; TCRdb's copy has only in-frame clones and lacks some. Among tens of thousands of clones listed, around four fifths were seen once. The starting material was CD4+ or CD8+ T cells sorted from blood, obtained in a trial of the OX40 agonist ivuxolimab. The source is an adult with an advanced solid tumor such as melanoma, head and neck, liver or kidney cancer. Each CDR3 is given with its conserved first and last residue. The order of the fields is clone size, D gene, J gene, V gene, CDR3 DNA, CDR3 protein. A D gene is named only where the DNA matches it firmly. Size is omitted from some rows. Given values are once, few, many or a class for expanded clones.

- - TRBJ2-7 TRBV11-3 TGTGCCAGCAGCACTTGGGACGTAAGCTCCTACGAGCAGTACTTC CASSTWDVSSYEQYF
- - TRBJ1-2 TRBV14 TGTGCCAGCAGCCAAGATGGGGGTTCGAGCTATGGCTACACCTTC CASSQDGGSSYGYTF
- - TRBJ2-2 TRBV7-2 TGTGCCAGCAGCTTAGGGAGGGGGGAGCTGTTTTTT CASSLGRGELFF
- TRBD1 TRBJ1-2 TRBV29-1 TGCAGCGTATGCCCGGGACAGGGGTATGGCTACACCTTC CSVCPGQGYGYTF
- TRBD2 TRBJ2-3 TRBV6-1 TGTGCCAGCAGTGGACTAGCGGGGAAGGATACGCAGTATTTT CASSGLAGKDTQYF
- - TRBJ1-1 TRBV9 TGTGCCAGCAGCGCGCGGTCGGATACTGAAGCTTTCTTT CASSARSDTEAFF
- - TRBJ2-4 TRBV28 TGTGCCAGCAGTCCCAGGGGCGTTCCCAGAGAGAGCATTCAGTACTTC CASSPRGVPRESIQYF
- TRBD1 TRBJ2-3 TRBV7-9 TGTGCCAGCAGCCTTCGGACAGGGGCGGGGGATACGCAGTATTTT CASSLRTGAGDTQYF
- TRBD2 TRBJ2-7 TRBV10-3 TGTGCCATCATGGGGACTAGCGGCCCCGAAGCCTACGAGCAGTACTTC CAIMGTSGPEAYEQYF
- TRBD1 TRBJ1-2 TRBV2 TGTGCCAGCCTCCAGGGGGCGCAGGGCTACACCTTC CASLQGAQGYTF
- - TRBJ1-2 TRBV6-5 TGTGCCGCCGGAAGGACTAACTATGGCTACACCTTC CAAGRTNYGYTF
few - TRBJ1-1 TRBV28 TGTGCCAGCAGTTTAAACAGGGAAGCTTTCTTT CASSLNREAFF
- - TRBJ2-7 TRBV11-2 TGTGCCAGCAGCACGACACGAACCTACGAGCAGTACTTC CASSTTRTYEQYF
- - TRBJ1-2 TRBV14 TGTGCCAGCAGCCAAGAAGCTCTCTATGGCTACACCTTC CASSQEALYGYTF
- TRBD2 TRBJ2-7 TRBV27 TGTGCCAGCAGTTTATTTAGCGGGAACTCCTACGAGCAGTACTTC CASSLFSGNSYEQYF
- - TRBJ1-2 TRBV18 TGTGCCAGCTCACCGGGACTGTCCTATGGCTACACCTTC CASSPGLSYGYTF
few - TRBJ1-5 TRBV2 TGTGCCAGCAGCGGGGGCGCGGGGAATCAGCCCCAGCATTTT CASSGGAGNQPQHF